Listed below are T cell receptor beta chains from one sample, sequenced in a study of cytomegalovirus exposure and HLA in healthy donors. Profiled with immunoSEQ multiplex PCR; TCRdb holds only in-frame clones, not every one. The sample lists more than 90,000 clones; approximately 76% were seen once. Sequencing input: PBMCs. The source is a man in his fifties or sixties in good health and CMV-seropositive. Both conserved end residues are part of each CDR3. Rows give clone size only sometimes, using once, few, many, or a class for an expanded clone.

clone size	J gene	V gene	CDR3 protein
NA	TRBJ1-1	TRBV18	CASSPTRQRVLEAFF
few	TRBJ1-5	TRBV4-2	CASSQDTGGWGNQPQHF
NA	TRBJ2-4	TRBV29-1	CSVVPLGGDIQYF
NA	TRBJ2-3	TRBV28	CASSLRRLAGESDTQYF
NA	TRBJ1-6	TRBV11-2	CASSLPGQGNSPLHF
NA	TRBJ1-2	TRBV19	CASMVRGLGGYTF
NA	TRBJ1-2	TRBV15	CATSSLYGYTF
NA	TRBJ1-6	TRBV6-5	CATTPGNSSPLHF
NA	TRBJ1-1	TRBV7-2	CASSLGQTFTEAFF
once	TRBJ2-3	TRBV6-5	CASRLTGGGTDTQYF
NA	TRBJ2-7	TRBV2	CASSPPRDLDFEQYF
NA	TRBJ2-7	TRBV5-1	CASSLAEISGRQYEQYF
NA	TRBJ2-7	TRBV2	CASTSGSGGYEQYF
NA	TRBJ2-3	TRBV5-1	CASSLDRSTDTQYF
NA	TRBJ1-1	TRBV6-5	CASSYGQMNTEAFF
NA	TRBJ1-1	TRBV13	CASSPPRGRAFF
NA	TRBJ1-5	TRBV7-9	CASSLMGLEVEPQHF
NA	TRBJ1-3	TRBV6-5	CASRRTGLNTIYF
few	TRBJ2-3	TRBV29-1	CSVLTGGLTDTQYF
NA	TRBJ1-3	TRBV11-2	CASSQPGGPGNTIYF
NA	TRBJ2-7	TRBV19	CASGGSGYEQYF
NA	TRBJ2-7	TRBV6-5	CASSSLLGQGSYEQYF
NA	TRBJ2-7	TRBV27	CASSPGGSSYEQYF
NA	TRBJ2-7	TRBV18	CASSTGGFGYEQYF
NA	TRBJ2-7	TRBV15	CATSRDPSPYEQYF
NA	TRBJ2-1	TRBV2	CASGGTIAGGQNEQFF
NA	TRBJ1-5	TRBV19	CASSIDYRNQPQHF
NA	TRBJ2-7	TRBV11-2	CASSLVQGAYEQYF
NA	TRBJ1-1	TRBV7-9	CASSLAPGVNTEAFF
NA	TRBJ2-7	TRBV6-5	CASSWTGYEQYF
NA	TRBJ2-1	TRBV4-1	CASSLSGTSGRRNEQFF
NA	TRBJ2-3	TRBV5-4	CASSLGQGADTQYF
NA	TRBJ1-5	TRBV4-1	CASSHGQANQPQHF
few	TRBJ2-7	TRBV5-6	CASSGGGSGSYEQYF
NA	TRBJ2-1	TRBV4-1	CASSPTPVAGEKFF
NA	TRBJ2-1	TRBV28	CASSLLAGGYNEQFF
once	TRBJ2-5	TRBV5-1	CASSLGSNQETQYF
NA	TRBJ1-6	TRBV6-5	CASSLTGSSYNSPLHF
NA	TRBJ1-6	TRBV6-5	CASRHPPEGGSPLHF
NA	TRBJ1-2	TRBV20-1	CSAFRYGYTF
NA	TRBJ2-7	TRBV7-9	CASSLLGGAYEQYF
NA	TRBJ1-2	TRBV6-5	CASRRGQGAGYTF
NA	TRBJ2-5	TRBV15	CATSRPLLAGGGETQYF
NA	TRBJ1-2	TRBV7-2	CASSVGGQDFYGYTF
NA	TRBJ1-5	TRBV28	CASRLRIQGSPQHF
NA	TRBJ2-5	TRBV5-8	CASSLGETSQETQYF
NA	TRBJ2-7	TRBV7-6	CASSPLDYEQYF
NA	TRBJ2-3	TRBV7-7	CASSRTASTDTQYF
few	TRBJ1-2	TRBV7-9	CASSTTGGYGYTF
once	TRBJ2-7	TRBV7-2	CASSPTRLAGVQGLGEQYF
NA	TRBJ2-5	TRBV19	CASSWTSDQETQYF
NA	TRBJ2-2	TRBV6-5	CASRISANTGELFF
once	TRBJ2-7	TRBV5-1	CASSLDRGYEQYF